The 16 T cell receptor beta chains listed next were all sequenced from one sample in a study of shared clonotypes between healthy human individuals. The data were produced by immunoSEQ multiplex PCR, yet TCRdb's version contains in-frame clones alone and is incomplete. The data hold roughly 1 million clones, with about 75% observed a single time. Sequences were obtained from memory CD4+ T cells sorted from blood. Noted subset: CD45RA-negative fraction. The source of these receptors is a man between 18 and 35 years old in good health.

This clone occurred once. A single base separates this from a much larger clone, so it may be a read error. At the DNA level, this CDR3 is encoded by other sequences in the same sample as well. The rearrangement uses TRBV7-2 and TRBJ2-5; the D is unclear. V was clipped by 1 base and J by 5 bases, with 5 bases between them. Germline-derived CDR1 and CDR2 are SGHTA and FQGNSA. CDR3 length: 12 amino acids. CDR3 residues: CASSLVGETQYF. As DNA, the CDR3 is TGTGCCAGCAGCTTAGTTGGGGAGACCCAGTACTTC.

The gene calls are TRBV4-3 and TRBJ1-2, with D hard to call. Germline V lookup: CDR1 LGHNA, CDR2 YSLEER. Trimming pared 0 bases from V and 4 bases from J, leaving 12 bases between. This CDR3 comprises 15 residues. CDR3: CASSQDFVQLYGYTF. As DNA, the CDR3 is TGCGCCAGCAGCCAAGATTTTGTGCAGCTCTATGGCTACACCTTC.

The chain links TRBV4-3 to TRBJ2-3; the D is unclear. Germline-derived CDR1 and CDR2 are LGHNA and YSLEER. V lost 0 bases and J 6 bases, leaving 7 bases between the germline ends. The CDR3 runs to 13 residues. The CDR3 sequence is CASSQDFGDTQYF. For the CDR3, the DNA is TGCGCCAGCAGCCAAGACTTCGGGGATACGCAGTATTTT.

The chain has TRBV10-2 and TRBJ1-4; D is unclear. The V gene's germline CDR1 is WSHSY and CDR2 SAAADI. The CDR3 totals 13 residues. Trimming cost V 8 bases and J 4 bases, with 11 bases left between them. CDR3 nucleotide sequence: TGCGCCAGCTCCCCGACGAGTAATGAAAAACTGTTTTTT. This translates into CASSPTSNEKLFF.

The chain joins TRBV5-6 to TRBJ1-1; tentatively, D is TRBD1 (6 bases). The CDR3 length is 11 residues. Trimming removed 5 bases from V and 7 bases from J, with 9 bases in between. The germline V gene has CDR1 SGHDT and CDR2 YYEEEE. The CDR3 nucleotides are TGTGCCAGCAGTGGACAGTTTGAAGCTTTCTTT. This encodes CASSGQFEAFF.

This clone was picked up a small number of times. This sequence joins TRBV27 and TRBJ1-1; no clear D gene. CDR1 and CDR2 (germline): MNHEY, SMNVEV (reference sequence). Deletions cut 3 bases from V and 8 bases from J, with 13 bases between. CDR3 length equals 13 residues. In DNA form, the CDR3 reads TGTGCCAGCAGTTTCTACGGCGAAAGGGAAGCTTTCTTT. The encoded protein is CASSFYGEREAFF.

V is TRBV19 and J is TRBJ1-1; the D gene is possibly TRBD1 (6 bases). The CDR3 is 13 amino acids. V was trimmed by 4 bases and J by 11 bases, leaving 17 bases between them. Germline V gene sequence: CDR1 LNHDA, CDR2 SQIVND (reference sequence). CDR3 coding DNA: TGTGCCAGTAGTACGAACCGACAGGCGGGGGCTTTCTTT. Its protein is CASSTNRQAGAFF.

This clone was detected once. The gene calls are TRBV7-2 and TRBJ2-4, with D possibly being TRBD1 (5 bases). Trimming took 6 bases from V and 8 from J, leaving 14 bases between them. This CDR3 has 13 residues. CDR1 is SGHTA and CDR2 is FQGNSA in the germline V gene. The CDR3 spells CASRLGGAYIQYF. CDR3 DNA: TGTGCCAGCAGGCTAGGTGGGGCGTACATTCAGTACTTC.

The V gene is TRBV5-4, the J gene TRBJ2-7; D gene ambiguous. Per germline, CDR1 SGHNT and CDR2 YYREEE (reference sequence). The CDR3 contains 13 residues. V was pared by 4 bases and J by 3 bases, with 11 bases between. The CDR3 region has the DNA TGTGCCAGCAGCCCCCCCCATAGCTACGAGCAGTACTTC. Its translation: CASSPPHSYEQYF.

This rearrangement joins TRBV5-1 to TRBJ1-4; no clear D gene. V was trimmed by 0 bases and J by 7 bases, leaving 22 bases between them. Per the germline V gene, CDR1 is SGHRS and CDR2 is YFSETQ. This CDR3 contains 18 residues. CDR3 in amino acids: CASSLGLPGRSWPEKLFF. The CDR3 region has the DNA TGCGCCAGCAGCTTGGGCCTCCCAGGTCGTAGCTGGCCTGAAAAACTGTTTTTT.

The V call is TRBV10-3, the J call TRBJ2-1; TRBD1 aligns across 9 bases. Germline CDR1 ENHRY, CDR2 SYGVKD. The V and J ends lost 8 bases and 2 bases, in that order; junction bases with no gene match: 13. The CDR3 length is 17 residues. CDR3 sequence: CAISGTGSNQAYNEQFF. CDR3 DNA sequence: TGTGCCATCTCCGGGACAGGGTCCAACCAAGCCTACAATGAGCAGTTCTTC.

This chain links TRBV9 with TRBJ2-5; D gene ambiguous. Trimming pared 0 bases from V and 5 bases from J, leaving 8 bases between. The V gene's germline CDR1 is SGDLS and CDR2 YYNGEE. CDR3 length: 13 residues. The CDR3 bases are TGTGCCAGCAGCGTAGACGTTTGGGAGACCCAGTACTTC. It translates to CASSVDVWETQYF. Drawing the rest from reference TRBV9 and TRBJ2-5, the complete variable domain is DSGVTQTPKHLITATGQRVTLRCSPRSGDLSVYWYQQSLDQGLQFLIQYYNGEERAKGNILERFSAQQFPDLHSELNLSSLELGDSALYFCASSVDVWETQYFGPGTRLLVL.

The chain employs TRBV18 and TRBJ1-1; 7 bases map to TRBD1. The germline V gene encodes CDR1 KGHSH and CDR2 LQKENI. The CDR3 totals 16 residues. The V and J ends lost 6 bases and 2 bases, in that order; junction bases with no gene match: 12. The CDR3 loop is CASSHRQQGPNTEAFF. The CDR3 nucleotides are TGTGCCAGCTCCCACCGCCAACAGGGGCCAAACACTGAAGCTTTCTTT.

The chain combines TRBV13 with TRBJ1-1, with D hard to call. The CDR3 runs to 14 residues. V lost 5 bases and J lost 2, with 12 bases in between. Germline lookup yields CDR1 PRHDT and CDR2 FYEKMQ (reference sequence). Here the CDR3 DNA reads TGTGCCAGCAGCCCCTCCGAGGCCAACACTGAAGCTTTCTTT. This translates into CASSPSEANTEAFF.

The chain carries TRBV9 and TRBJ2-1, with D possibly TRBD1 on 6 matching bases. The germline CDR1 and CDR2 sequences are SGDLS and YYNGEE. CDR3 size: 15 residues. With 3 bases removed from V and 0 bases from J, the gap between germline ends came to 10 bases. CDR3 residues: CASSETGGSYNEQFF. The CDR3 nucleotides are TGTGCCAGCAGCGAGACAGGAGGCTCCTACAATGAGCAGTTCTTC. Looking up the rest from reference TRBV9 and TRBJ2-1 gives the full variable domain: DSGVTQTPKHLITATGQRVTLRCSPRSGDLSVYWYQQSLDQGLQFLIQYYNGEERAKGNILERFSAQQFPDLHSELNLSSLELGDSALYFCASSETGGSYNEQFFGPGTRLTVL.

J is TRBJ1-2 and V is TRBV7-2; D remains ambiguous. Deletions cut 5 bases from V and 3 bases from J, with 16 bases between. This CDR3 has 15 residues. Per the germline V gene, CDR1 is SGHTA and CDR2 is FQGNSA. In nucleotides, the CDR3 is TGTGCCAGCAGCCAACGCGCTGGCACGGACTATGGCTACACCTTC. Its protein product is CASSQRAGTDYGYTF.